This TCR beta chain came from a study of blood T cell repertoires in COVID-19. The protocol was immunoSEQ multiplex PCR, while the TCRdb copy is restricted to in-frame clones and leaves out a portion. The table lists 270,000 or so clones, about 89% of them singletons, with about 4.6% in the top ten. This TCR was sampled from a middle-aged man with acute or convalescent COVID-19. The sample was peripheral blood.

The CDR3 nucleotides read TGTGCCAGTAGTTCCTTAGAGGGTGGGAGCAATCAGCCCCAGCATTTT. Amino acid sequence: CASSSLEGGSNQPQHF. The rearrangement links TRBV19 to TRBJ1-5; D is ambiguous. V was clipped by 5 bases and J by 1 base, with 15 bases between them. This CDR3 is built from 16 residues. CDR1 LNHDA and CDR2 SQIVND come from the germline V gene (reference sequence).